These 2 T cell receptor beta chains originate from one sample sequenced in a study of radiotherapy plus CTLA-4 blockade in lung cancer. Some clones are missing from TCRdb's copy, which holds only in-frame ones; the method was immunoSEQ multiplex PCR. The table has tens of thousands of clones, around 86% seen once; the top ten hold over 15%. The starting material was peripheral blood, obtained from a patient treated with radiotherapy plus ipilimumab. The source of these receptors is a human donor with non-small cell lung cancer that progressed on radiotherapy plus ipilimumab.

The chain combines TRBV18 with TRBJ2-7; TRBD1 might be the D (6 bases). V lost 6 bases, J lost 4 bases, and 16 bases lay in between. CDR3 length: 14 amino acids. CDR1 is KGHSH, CDR2 LQKENI, per germline. CDR3 nucleotides: TGTGCCAGCTCTCAAGGGGCAGGGGTATACGAGCAGTACTTC. This encodes CASSQGAGVYEQYF.

As regards this clone: Other DNA sequences in the same sample also yield this CDR3. This rearrangement joins TRBV18 to TRBJ2-2; 7 nucleotides match TRBD1. Germline CDR1 is KGHSH and CDR2 is LQKENI. This CDR3 is 14 amino acids long. The trim removed 4 bases at V and 4 bases at J, leaving 3 bases unmatched. For the CDR3, the DNA is TGTGCCAGCTCACTTGGACAGGTCACCGGGGAGCTGTTTTTT. Its protein product is CASSLGQVTGELFF.